A single sample gave rise to the 16 T cell receptor beta chains below, sequenced in a study of T-cell memory formation after mild COVID-19. Each CDR3 protein gets one entry after TCRdb re-called the 5' RACE reads with MiXCR. The data hold roughly 250,000 distinct CDR3 sequences, with about a sixth observed a single time. Sequenced material: PBMCs or a T cell subset sorted from them (not recorded which). Receptor source: a man between 18 and 29 years old who had mild COVID-19 (a few samples of this study predate the infection). Cell type and time point are not known.

This clonotype occurred a few times. This chain connects TRBV7-3 to TRBJ2-3; D gene unclear. The ends were cut back, 3 bases at V and 2 bases at J, with 9 bases in the middle. The CDR3 runs to 14 residues. Looked up from germline, CDR1 is SGHTA and CDR2 is FQGTGA. CDR3 in DNA: TGTGCCAGCAGCTTCCTAACATCCACAGATACGCAGTATTTT. This gives the protein CASSFLTSTDTQYF.

The chain is built from TRBV6-6 and TRBJ2-7; D call uncertain. This CDR3 region has 14 residues. Germline V gene data show CDR1 as MNHNY and CDR2 as SVGAGI (reference sequence). V lost 8 bases and J lost 3, with 17 bases in between. CDR3 amino acids: CASSENGGFYEQYV. The CDR3 DNA is TGTGCCAGCTCCGAGAACGGCGGATTCTACGAGCAGTACGTC.

This clonotype came up a few times. The chain employs TRBV7-2 and TRBJ2-2; D unresolved. With 1 base removed from V and 6 bases from J, the gap between germline ends came to 6 bases. The CDR3 contains 13 residues. Germline loops: CDR1 SGHTA, CDR2 FQGNSA. This CDR3 reads CASSLGAAGELFF. CDR3 bases: TGTGCCAGCAGCTTAGGCGCTGCCGGGGAGCTGTTTTTT.

This chain uses TRBV6-5 with TRBJ1-2; perhaps TRBD1 as D (5 bases). The length of the CDR3 is 15 residues. CDR1 is MNHEY, CDR2 SVGAGI, per germline. Trimming shortened V by 0 bases and J by 5 bases, and 13 bases separated the two germline ends. In DNA, the CDR3 is TGTGCCAGCAGTTACTCGATCGTGGGACTTTATGGCTACACCTTC. It encodes CASSYSIVGLYGYTF.

The chain couples TRBV18 to TRBJ2-5; the D gene is possibly TRBD2 (5 bases). CDR1 is KGHSH, CDR2 LQKENI, per germline. There are 15 residues in the CDR3. Trimming removed 3 bases at V and 5 bases at J, with 16 bases between. CDR3 in amino acids: CASSPLSGNRETQYF. The CDR3 nucleotides read TGTGCCAGCTCACCTCTTTCCGGGAATAGGGAGACCCAGTACTTC. Drawing the rest from reference TRBV18 and TRBJ2-5, the complete variable domain is NAGVMQNPRHLVRRRGQEARLRCSPMKGHSHVYWYRQLPEEGLKFMVYLQKENIIDESGMPKERFSAEFPKEGPSILRIQQVVRGDSAAYFCASSPLSGNRETQYFGPGTRLLVL.

The chain recombines TRBV5-1 with TRBJ2-1; TRBD2 agrees at 12 bases. This CDR3 has 15 residues. Germline lookup yields CDR1 SGHRS and CDR2 YFSETQ. After removal of 7 bases from V and 4 bases from J, the junction contained 6 bases not matched to a gene. This chain's CDR3 is CASEVTSGGYNEQFF. The DNA of the CDR3 is TGCGCCAGCGAAGTTACTAGCGGGGGGTACAATGAGCAGTTCTTC.

This clonotype turned up a few times. The chain carries TRBV5-1 and TRBJ1-1; perhaps TRBD1 as D (5 bases). The CDR3 sequence is 14 residues long. The V end lost 0 bases, the J end lost 5 bases, and 11 bases lay between the germline ends. Germline V gene data show CDR1 as SGHRS and CDR2 as YFSETQ. The CDR3 region is CASSLVRGETEAFF. CDR3 DNA: TGCGCCAGCAGCTTGGTCCGGGGGGAGACTGAAGCTTTCTTT.

V usage is TRBV12-3 or TRBV12-4 and J usage is TRBJ2-1, with TRBD2 matching 7 bases. The V and J ends lost 4 bases and 8 bases, in that order; junction bases with no gene match: 2. CDR3 length: 12 amino acids. In DNA, the CDR3 is TGTGCCAGCAGTTGGACTAGTGATGAGCAGTTCTTC. Translating it yields CASSWTSDEQFF.

This clonotype was seen a few times. CDR3 protein: CASSPEFSGVPDTQYF. CDR3 nucleotide sequence: TGCGCCAGCAGCCCCGAGTTTTCGGGAGTACCAGATACGCAGTATTTT. The V and J genes are TRBV4-3 and TRBJ2-3; D is perhaps TRBD2 (6 bases). Germline V gene data show CDR1 as LGHNA and CDR2 as YSLEER. The CDR3 has 16 residues. Trimming removed 4 bases at V and 4 bases at J, with 18 bases between.

The sample holds a few counts of this clonotype. The chain has TRBV2 and TRBJ2-3; D may be TRBD1 (5 bases). Per germline, CDR1 SNHLY and CDR2 FYNNEI. There are 14 residues in the CDR3. Trimming shortened V by 7 bases and J by 7 bases, and 18 bases separated the two germline ends. In nucleotides, the CDR3 is TGTGCCAGCAAGGAGACAGTAGATTCTTATACGCAGTATTTT. Encoded protein: CASKETVDSYTQYF. The full variable domain, rest sourced from reference TRBV2 and TRBJ2-3, is EPEVTQTPSHQVTQMGQEVILRCVPISNHLYFYWYRQILGQKVEFLVSFYNNEISEKSEIFDDQFSVERPDGSNFTLKIRSTKLEDSAMYFCASKETVDSYTQYFGPGTRLTVL.

The chain combines TRBV12-3 or TRBV12-4 with TRBJ2-7; 9 nucleotides align to TRBD1. Trimming removed 5 bases from V and 6 bases from J; junction bases left unmatched: 5. The CDR3 runs 13 residues. This chain's CDR3 is CASSGQGRGEQYF. The CDR3 bases are TGTGCCAGCAGTGGACAGGGGAGGGGCGAGCAGTACTTC.

The rearrangement uses TRBV29-1 and TRBJ2-5; TRBD1 or TRBD2 may be the D gene (5 bases each). V lost 8 bases, J lost 7 bases, and 20 bases lay in between. This CDR3 contains 13 residues. Germline V gives CDR1 SQVTM, CDR2 ANQGSEA. CDR3 region: CSPGGGARGTQYF. The CDR3 nucleotides are TGCAGCCCGGGTGGGGGAGCTAGGGGGACCCAGTACTTC.

This clonotype has only a few counts. The chain employs TRBV12-3 or TRBV12-4 and TRBJ2-2; D perhaps matches TRBD1 (6 bases). Trimming shortened V by 5 bases and J by 6 bases, and 10 bases separated the two germline ends. The CDR3 contains 13 residues. DNA of the CDR3: TGTGCCAGCAGTATACAGGGAGCCGGGGAGCTGTTTTTT. This gives the protein CASSIQGAGELFF.

The chain uses TRBV7-9 and TRBJ2-3; 11 nucleotides match TRBD2. CDR1 is SEHNR and CDR2 is FQNEAQ in the germline V gene (reference sequence). J was trimmed by 6 bases and V by 5 bases; bases with no gene match: 13. The CDR3 sequence is 17 residues long. The CDR3 is CASSGFLAGGSLDTQYF. The DNA of the CDR3 is TGTGCCAGCAGCGGGTTCCTAGCGGGGGGTTCCTTGGATACGCAGTATTTT.

This clonotype was picked up a small number of times. The chain uses TRBV12-3 or TRBV12-4 and TRBJ1-2, with 8 nucleotides matching TRBD1. V lost 6 bases, J lost 7 bases, and 13 bases stayed unmatched. The CDR3 is 15 residues long. The CDR3 nucleotides are TGTGCCAGCAGGAAGACAGGGGCCGAGAGGGGTGGCTACACCTTC. It encodes CASRKTGAERGGYTF.

The CDR3 loop is CASSGGENIQYF. The CDR3 DNA sequence: TGTGCCAGCAGCGGCGGCGAAAACATTCAGTACTTC. The chain uses TRBV3-1 and TRBJ2-4; D is unresolved. This CDR3 has 12 residues. V was clipped by 5 bases and J by 5 bases, with 7 bases between them. Per germline, CDR1 LGHDT and CDR2 YNNKEL (reference sequence).